This T cell receptor (beta chain) was recorded in a study of post-analysis software for immune sequencing data. About the study: The study covered relapsing-remitting, secondary progressive and progressive-relapsing courses of multiple sclerosis. General observations from the study: Under F measure analysis, samples from one preparation batch co-clustered strongly. Diversity measured as normalized Chao1 was significantly lower in multiple sclerosis patients than in controls. When patients were compared with controls, four to six TRBV segments were more frequent, TRBV5-6, TRBV5-1 and TRBV20-1 among them.

The CDR3 runs 14 residues. Germline V CDR1 and CDR2: DFQATT, SNEGSKA (reference sequence). About this clonotype: What it recognizes is unknown.

cDNA libraries of TCR beta carried unique molecular identifiers. The T cell input of about 0.85 to 10 million gave around 450,000 cDNA molecules. TCRdb re-called the PCR reads with MiXCR, one entry per CDR3 protein. The repertoire holds roughly 700,000 distinct CDR3 sequences, 25% to 30% seen once, with approximately 0.55% in the top ten. The J gene is TRBJ2-5, the V gene TRBV20-1, with D maybe TRBD1 (6 bases). Near its end, the DNA agrees better with TRBJ2-7, so the J call may be wrong. Specimen: blood. The source of this sequence is a girl between 10 and 17 years old with multiple sclerosis. CDR3 sequence: CSAVQDRFRYEQYF. The CDR3, as DNA: TGCAGTGCTGTTCAAGACAGGTTCCGCTACGAGCAGTACTTC.